The entry below gives a single TCR beta chain sequence along with its context. The sample is drawn from a study of monozygotic twins with inflammatory bowel disease. The CDR3 loop spans 15 amino acids. Germline V lookup: CDR1 SGHDN, CDR2 FVKESK. Each TCR library used around 4,000 ng of total RNA. TCRdb reanalyzed the 5' RACE reads and collapses them to one entry per CDR3 protein, without DNA. The listing records 300,000 to 350,000 distinct CDR3 sequences. V usage is TRBV14 and J usage is TRBJ2-2; the D call from TCRdb, TRBD1, cannot be confirmed without DNA. Sequencing used blood. The TCR originated in a human donor with ulcerative colitis or Crohn's disease, or a healthy co-twin of an affected twin (not recorded which). CDR3 residues: CASSQGPPNTGELFF. Filled out from reference TRBV14 and TRBJ2-2, the complete variable domain reads EAGVTQFPSHSVIEKGQTVTLRCDPISGHDNLYWYRRVMGKEIKFLLHFVKESKQDESGMPNNRFLAERTGGTYSTLKVQPAELEDSGVYFCASSQGPPNTGELFFGEGSRLTVL.